This T cell receptor beta chain came from a study of blood T cell repertoires in COVID-19. Whole-study context: Collection of acute and convalescent COVID-19 samples took place in the United States, Italy and Spain. PBMCs, B-cell-depleted T cells, or T cells provided the cDNA or gDNA that made up the material.

V lost 3 bases to trimming and J lost 10 bases; unmatched junction nucleotides: 9. This CDR3 is 14 amino acids long. Germline lookup yields CDR1 MNHEY and CDR2 SMNVEV (reference sequence). Methods used by the authors: Estimates of nucleated cell counts were drawn from the amplification of reference gene primers. The data were produced by immunoSEQ multiplex PCR, yet TCRdb's version contains in-frame clones alone and is incomplete. The V and J calls and clone size were taken over from that table, and D and trimming were inferred from the DNA. This table holds 50,000 or so clones, around 85% found once.

This chain links TRBV27 with TRBJ1-1; 9 bases fit TRBD1. The receptor comes from a human donor in a cohort sampled during active COVID-19. Sequencing was carried out using peripheral blood. CDR3 protein: CASSFSGTGRPAFF. The CDR3 DNA sequence: TGTGCCAGCAGTTTCAGCGGGACAGGGAGGCCAGCTTTCTTT.